This T cell receptor (beta chain) came from a study of shared clonotypes between healthy human individuals. Cells designated naive CD8 were CD45RO-negative and were positively selected for CCR7, with terminally differentiated effector memory CD45RA+ cells excluded. The material for each subset, its genomic DNA, was split evenly across several immunoSEQ plates. Method: immunoSEQ multiplex PCR; TCRdb's copy keeps in-frame clones and lacks some. Here the sample spans some 2 million clones, less than 95% being singletons. Germline CDR1 reads MNHEY; CDR2 reads SVGAGI. There are 13 residues in the CDR3. V was shortened by 4 bases and J by 3 bases, with 9 bases between the two germline ends. A note on this clone: Its antigen is not identified.

The study's findings and limits: Sharing across four donors was highest in naive CD4 (around 5%) and lowest in memory CD8 (around 0.4%). Sorted-subset samples were not fully sequenced, rarefaction indicated. The small donor group covered limited genetic and exposure diversity.

Sequencing was done on a sample of naive CD8+ T cells sorted from blood. This TCR was recovered from a man aged 18-30 years in good health. J is TRBJ1-1 and V is TRBV6-5; D unresolved. CDR3 protein: CASSSYDYTEAFF. The CDR3 region has the DNA TGTGCCAGCAGTTCGTACGATTACACTGAAGCTTTCTTT.